The sequence of this TCR beta chain was determined in a study (dated by TCRdb to the mid-2010s). Background on the whole study: The study investigated the origins of HIV persistence in individuals who naturally controlled HIV infection.

In its sample, this clonotype comes out as large (0.1 to 1%). What this receptor recognizes is not known. No much larger clonotype is one base removed from it; base qualities were not supplied. CDR1 LGHNA and CDR2 YNFKEQ were looked up in the germline V gene. Spanning cysteine to phenylalanine, the CDR3 consists of 16 amino acids. Only CDR3 DNA is held: 48 bases, read in frame from base 1. The junction shows trimming of 3 bases on V and 2 bases on J, plus 14 bases between the germline ends. The library was produced with 5' RACE. Sequencing was carried out with an Illumina HiSeq 2000. TCRdb trimmed the raw reads at Q25, called clones with MiXCR and kept productive beta chains. Rows are unified per CDR3 protein, each entry keeping the most common DNA and genes. The sample data list about 840 distinct CDR3 sequences, and 7% to 9.5% of these were observed just once. The biggest ten clones account for under 30% of the sample.

Recombination joined TRBV4-2 with TRBJ1-5; there is no confident call for the D gene. The sample taken for sequencing was total memory T cells from blood PBMCs. The label giving this sample's cell subset or site can be read as: transitional memory CD4+ T cells. The receptor comes from a male donor with HIV. CDR3 protein: CASSQRLGPGNQPQHF. The base sequence is TGTGCCAGCAGCCAGAGGTTGGGCCCCGGCAATCAGCCCCAGCATTTT.